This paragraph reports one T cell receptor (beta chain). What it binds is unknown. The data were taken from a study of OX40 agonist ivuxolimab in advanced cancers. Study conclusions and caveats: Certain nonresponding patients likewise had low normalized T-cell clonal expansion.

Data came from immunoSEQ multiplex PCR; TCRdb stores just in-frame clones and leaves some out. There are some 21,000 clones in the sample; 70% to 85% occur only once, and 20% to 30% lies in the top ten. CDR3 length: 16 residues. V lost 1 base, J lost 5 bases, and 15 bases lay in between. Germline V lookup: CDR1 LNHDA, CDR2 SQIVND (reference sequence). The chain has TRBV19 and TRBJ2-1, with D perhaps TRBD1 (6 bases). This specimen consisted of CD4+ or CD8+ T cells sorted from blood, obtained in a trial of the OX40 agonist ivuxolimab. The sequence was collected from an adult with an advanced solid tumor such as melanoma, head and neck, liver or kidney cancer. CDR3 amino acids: CASSIGVGQPNNEQFF. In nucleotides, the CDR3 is TGTGCCAGTAGTATAGGGGTCGGACAGCCTAACAATGAGCAGTTCTTC.